These T cell receptor beta chains were read from a single sample in a study of blood T cell repertoires in COVID-19. Data came from immunoSEQ multiplex PCR; TCRdb stores just in-frame clones and leaves some out. The sample has roughly 200,000 clones; roughly 75% are singletons. Source material: peripheral blood. The receptor source for this set is a woman in her 70s with acute or convalescent COVID-19. Each CDR3 is given with its conserved first and last residue. Each record gives: V gene, J gene, clone size, D gene, CDR3 DNA, CDR3 protein. D genes are given only for firm matches. Not all rows give a size; the values are once, few, many and, for expanded clones, a class.

TRBV14	TRBJ2-3	NA	TRBD1	TGTGCCAGCAGCCCTTACCGGGACAGGGGAGATACGCAGTATTTT	CASSPYRDRGDTQYF
TRBV14	TRBJ2-7	NA	NA	TGTGCCAGCAGCCAAGCCCAGGGGTGGCACGAGCAGTACTTC	CASSQAQGWHEQYF
TRBV10-1	TRBJ1-6	NA	TRBD1	TGCGCCAGCAGGGACTTGGACAGGGAGGGTTCACCCCTCCACTTT	CASRDLDREGSPLHF
TRBV5-1	TRBJ1-1	NA	TRBD1	TGCGCCAGCAGCTGGGGGACAGGGGCATTGAACACTGAAGCTTTCTTT	CASSWGTGALNTEAFF
TRBV9	TRBJ2-1	NA	TRBD1	TGTGCCAGCAGCGGACAGGGCTGGGATGAGCAGTTCTTC	CASSGQGWDEQFF
TRBV4-1	TRBJ2-1	NA	NA	TGCGCCAGCAGCCAAGAATTCCCAGGGGATGAGCAGTTCTTC	CASSQEFPGDEQFF
TRBV19	TRBJ1-5	NA	NA	TGTGCCAGTAGTCTCGACAGTTATCAGCCCCAGCATTTT	CASSLDSYQPQHF
TRBV29-1	TRBJ1-1	NA	NA	TGCAGCGGTCAGATGACTGTGAACACTGAAGCTTTCTTT	CSGQMTVNTEAFF
TRBV5-4	TRBJ2-3	NA	TRBD1	TGTGCCAGCAGCTTGCGTAAGGTGGACAGGGACACAGATACGCAGTATTTT	CASSLRKVDRDTDTQYF
TRBV11-2	TRBJ1-4	NA	NA	TGTGCCAGCAGCCCGAGGGGGGGTGACGAAAAACTGTTTTTT	CASSPRGGDEKLFF
TRBV6-5	TRBJ2-7	NA	TRBD1	TGTGCCAGCAGTTATAGGGGGCCCCCCTACGAGCAGTACTTC	CASSYRGPPYEQYF
TRBV27	TRBJ2-3	NA	NA	TGTGCCAGCAGTTTAGGCAGGGTGGGAGATACGCAGTATTTT	CASSLGRVGDTQYF
TRBV27	TRBJ2-3	NA	NA	TGTGCCAGCAGTTTCGGCGGGGCTAGCACAGATACGCAGTATTTT	CASSFGGASTDTQYF
TRBV19	TRBJ1-6	few	TRBD1	TGTGCCAGTAGTATAAGGGGGACAGGGAGGCGGACGACACCCCTCCACTTT	CASSIRGTGRRTTPLHF
TRBV5-4	TRBJ1-2	NA	TRBD1	TGTGCCAGCAGCTCGGGTTTGGAGGGGGCCTACTATGGCTACACCTTC	CASSSGLEGAYYGYTF
TRBV2	TRBJ2-1	NA	NA	TGTGCCAGCAGTGGTAGCTCAGGGGGGAATGAGCAGTTCTTC	CASSGSSGGNEQFF
TRBV19	TRBJ1-1	NA	NA	TGTGCCAGTAGTATACCCCCCCCAGGGGAGAACACTGAAGCTTTCTTT	CASSIPPPGENTEAFF
TRBV7-2	TRBJ1-3	NA	NA	TGTGCCAGCAGCTTAGGGGAGGCGGGAAACACCATATATTTT	CASSLGEAGNTIYF
TRBV3-1/TRBV3-2	TRBJ2-3	few	NA	TGTGCCAGCAGCCAAGACACCCGAGTAGATACGCAGTATTTT	CASSQDTRVDTQYF
TRBV2	TRBJ2-4	few	TRBD2	TGTGCCAGGGGGACTAGCGGGTCCCCAAACATTCAGTACTTC	CARGTSGSPNIQYF
TRBV7-2	TRBJ2-3	NA	NA	TGTGCCAGCAGCTTAGGAATGGGATTAGGACAAGATACGCAGTATTTT	CASSLGMGLGQDTQYF
TRBV28	TRBJ2-7	NA	NA	TGTGCCAGCAGTTTATTGGACAGAGACGAGCAGTACTTC	CASSLLDRDEQYF
TRBV28	TRBJ2-7	NA	TRBD1	TGTGCCAGCAGTTTACGCTTCGGGACAGGGACCTACGAGCAGTACTTC	CASSLRFGTGTYEQYF
TRBV10-3	TRBJ2-3	NA	NA	TGTGCCATCAGTGAGTCCGGGGCAGATACGCAGTATTTT	CAISESGADTQYF